This section outlines one T cell receptor beta chain sequence together with its context. Alongside a J-beta primer mix, a sample-barcoded 5' primer served in a second PCR lasting about 7 to 11 cycles. From the 5' RACE reads, TCRdb called clonotypes with MiXCR, one entry per CDR3 protein. This repertoire shows some 750,000 distinct CDR3 sequences, about 20% found once; its top ten account for less than 25%. These data come from a study of blood T cells in healthy people across ages. This receptor was taken from a man aged 65 to 85 in good health. The sequencing sample was made of blood.

CDR3 DNA sequence: TGTGCCAGCAACAGACTAGCGGGAGGAAATACGCAGTATTTT. Its translation is CASNRLAGGNTQYF. This rearrangement joins TRBV6-6 to TRBJ2-3; TRBD2 matches 13 bases. Germline V gene lookup returns CDR1 MNHNY and CDR2 SVGAGI (reference sequence). V lost 7 bases, J lost 7 bases, and 5 bases stayed unmatched. This CDR3 region has 14 residues.